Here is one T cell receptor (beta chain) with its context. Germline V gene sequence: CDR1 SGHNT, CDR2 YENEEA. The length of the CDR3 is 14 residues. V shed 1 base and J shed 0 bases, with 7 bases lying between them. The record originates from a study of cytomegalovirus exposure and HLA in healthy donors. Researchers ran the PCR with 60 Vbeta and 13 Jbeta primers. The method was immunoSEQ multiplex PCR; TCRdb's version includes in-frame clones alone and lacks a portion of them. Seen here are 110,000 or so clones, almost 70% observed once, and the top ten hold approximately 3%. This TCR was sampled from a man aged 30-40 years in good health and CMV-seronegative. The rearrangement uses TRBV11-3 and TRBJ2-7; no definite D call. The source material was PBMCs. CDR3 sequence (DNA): TGTGCCAGCAGCTTAGTGGCCAGCTCCTACGAGCAGTACTTC. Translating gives CASSLVASSYEQYF.